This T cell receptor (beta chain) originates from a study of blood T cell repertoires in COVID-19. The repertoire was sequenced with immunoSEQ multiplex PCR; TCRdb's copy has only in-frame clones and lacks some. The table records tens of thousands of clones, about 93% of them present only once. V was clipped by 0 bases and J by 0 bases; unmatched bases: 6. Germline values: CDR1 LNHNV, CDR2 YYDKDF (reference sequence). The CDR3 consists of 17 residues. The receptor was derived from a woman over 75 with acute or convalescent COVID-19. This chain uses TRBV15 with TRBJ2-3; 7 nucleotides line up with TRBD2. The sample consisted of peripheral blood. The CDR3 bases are TGTGCCACCAGCAGAGATTACGGGCGGGGGAGCACAGATACGCAGTATTTT. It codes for CATSRDYGRGSTDTQYF.